This paragraph covers one TCR beta chain sequence. The antigen is unknown. The data belong to a study of CD8 T cells in Susac syndrome. Random hexamers were used to reverse transcribe about 0.5 to 1 ug of RNA. The amplification used immunoSEQ multiplex PCR on TCR beta CDR3; it spanned 54 Vbeta and 13 Jbeta. TCRdb called the immunoSEQ multiplex PCR reads again in MiXCR, with one record for every CDR3 protein. The sample holds about 140,000 distinct CDR3 sequences, 85% to 95% seen once. General study findings and limits: The study conceded that its TCR sequencing and HLA analysis involved relatively few individuals.

This receptor was taken from a human donor in good health. Sequenced material: CD8+ T cells from PBMCs.

CDR3 amino acids: CASPSGLYNEQFF. The CDR3 DNA is TGTGCCAGCCCCAGCGGGCTATACAATGAGCAGTTCTTC. The chain uses TRBV2 and TRBJ2-1; D is perhaps TRBD2 (6 bases). In germline, CDR1 is SNHLY, CDR2 FYNNEI. V dropped 8 bases and J dropped 4 bases, with 12 bases sitting between them. The CDR3 sequence is 13 residues long.